These 18 T cell receptor beta chains were all obtained from the same sample, sequenced in a study of OX40 agonist ivuxolimab in advanced cancers. Clones were read by immunoSEQ multiplex PCR, and TCRdb kept only the in-frame ones, dropping some. The sample gives approximately 59,000 clones, 88% of which show up once; over 3% is in the top ten. This sample comprised CD4+ or CD8+ T cells sorted from blood, obtained in a trial of the OX40 agonist ivuxolimab. Receptors were obtained from an adult with an advanced solid tumor such as melanoma, head and neck, liver or kidney cancer.

Here the CDR3 DNA reads TGTGCCAGCTCACCACCGGGACAGGGCACAGATACGCAGTATTTT. Amino acid sequence: CASSPPGQGTDTQYF. The rearrangement uses TRBV18 and TRBJ2-3; 8 bases map to TRBD1. This CDR3 contains 15 residues. CDR1 KGHSH and CDR2 LQKENI come from the germline V gene. Unmatched junction bases numbered 0, after V lost 0 bases and J lost 1 base. Full variable domain (outside the CDR3, taken from reference TRBV18 and TRBJ2-3): NAGVMQNPRHLVRRRGQEARLRCSPMKGHSHVYWYRQLPEEGLKFMVYLQKENIIDESGMPKERFSAEFPKEGPSILRIQQVVRGDSAAYFCASSPPGQGTDTQYFGPGTRLTVL.

This clone showed up just a few times. The chain combines TRBV30 with TRBJ1-1; 8 bases line up with TRBD1. The CDR3 is 14 amino acids. Germline-derived CDR1 and CDR2 are GTSNPN and SVGIG (reference sequence). V shed 0 bases, J shed 5 bases, and the junction held 5 bases outside the gene matches. CDR3 loop: CAWSVGTGGTEAFF. CDR3 nucleotide sequence: TGTGCCTGGAGTGTAGGGACAGGAGGAACTGAAGCTTTCTTT.

This clone was seen a handful of times. Its ends do not fully match the called genes, so a read error is possible. The chain has TRBV11-2 and TRBJ2-7; no definite D call. In germline, CDR1 is SGHAT, CDR2 FQNNGV. The CDR3 loop spans 14 amino acids. This CDR3 is CASSLADISYEQYF. CDR3 in DNA: TGTGCCAGCAGTTTAGCCGACATTTCCTACGAGCAGTACTTC. Drawing the rest from reference TRBV11-2 and TRBJ2-7, the complete variable domain is EAGVAQSPRYKIIEKRQSVAFWCNPISGHATLYWYQQILGQGPKLLIQFQNNGVVDDSQLPKDRFSAERLKGVDSTLKIQPAKLEDSAVYLCASSLADISYEQYFGPGTRLTVT.

This rearrangement joins TRBV27 to TRBJ1-5; D uncertain. CDR1 and CDR2 from the germline V gene are MNHEY and SMNVEV (reference sequence). V gave up 2 bases and J gave up 1 base, with 15 bases separating them. CDR3 length equals 17 residues. Here the CDR3 reads CASSLVWLGSSNQPQHF. As DNA, the CDR3 is TGTGCCAGCAGTTTAGTTTGGCTGGGGTCAAGCAATCAGCCCCAGCATTTT.

The chain is built from TRBV7-9 and TRBJ2-2; D is unclear. Germline V gene data show CDR1 as SEHNR and CDR2 as FQNEAQ (reference sequence). The length of the CDR3 is 12 residues. V dropped 5 bases and J dropped 6 bases, with 7 bases sitting between them. CDR3 coding DNA: TGTGCCAGCAGCCCCCATCCCGGGGAGCTGTTTTTT. This codes for CASSPHPGELFF.

This rearrangement joins TRBV28 to TRBJ1-4; D is unclear. The CDR3 covers 14 residues. Germline V lookup: CDR1 MDHEN, CDR2 SYDVKM. Trimming pared 3 bases from V and 0 bases from J, leaving 5 bases between. The CDR3 here is CASSLSSTNEKLFF. CDR3 in DNA: TGTGCCAGCAGTTTGAGTTCAACTAATGAAAAACTGTTTTTT.

V usage is TRBV5-1 and J usage is TRBJ2-3; possible D gene TRBD2, 5 bases. CDR1 SGHRS and CDR2 YFSETQ come from the germline V gene. Trimming cost V 0 bases and J 4 bases, with 15 bases left between them. This CDR3 region has 16 residues. The CDR3 here is CASSLANGIRADTQYF. The CDR3 DNA sequence: TGCGCCAGCAGCTTGGCGAACGGGATAAGAGCAGATACGCAGTATTTT. The full variable domain, with the rest looked up from reference TRBV5-1 and TRBJ2-3, is KAGVTQTPRYLIKTRGQQVTLSCSPISGHRSVSWYQQTPGQGLQFLFEYFSETQRNKGNFPGRFSGRQFSNSRSEMNVSTLELGDSALYLCASSLANGIRADTQYFGPGTRLTVL.

This clone is a singleton in its sample. J is TRBJ2-3 and V is TRBV28, with 10 bases lining up with TRBD1. V was pared by 8 bases and J by 4 bases, with 3 bases of the junction left unmatched. Germline CDR1 and CDR2: MDHEN and SYDVKM. The CDR3 sequence is 13 residues long. CDR3 coding DNA: TGTGCCAGCTGGACAGGGGGGGCAGATACGCAGTATTTT. It translates to CASWTGGADTQYF.

V usage is TRBV7-2 and J usage is TRBJ1-2, with D tentatively TRBD1 (5 bases). The germline V gene has CDR1 SGHTA and CDR2 FQGNSA. V was trimmed by 4 bases and J by 2 bases, leaving 17 bases between them. The CDR3 extends over 16 amino acids. DNA of the CDR3: TGTGCCAGCAGCTCGAAGACGGGTGACAGAAACTATGGCTACACCTTC. It yields the protein CASSSKTGDRNYGYTF. The full variable domain, in which reference TRBV7-2 and TRBJ1-2 provide the parts outside the CDR3, is GAGVSQSPSNKVTEKGKDVELRCDPISGHTALYWYRQSLGQGLEFLIYFQGNSAPDKSGLPSDRFSAERTGGSVSTLTIQRTQQEDSAVYLCASSSKTGDRNYGYTFGSGTRLTVV.

The rearrangement joins TRBV5-6 to TRBJ2-2, with TRBD2 as a possible D gene (6 bases). Germline V lookup: CDR1 SGHDT, CDR2 YYEEEE. The CDR3 has 16 residues. Deletions cut 4 bases from V and 6 bases from J, with 19 bases between. CDR3 sequence reads: CASSPGGLAPAGELFF. CDR3 bases: TGTGCCAGCAGCCCTGGCGGCCTAGCGCCTGCCGGGGAGCTGTTTTTT.

V is TRBV28 and J is TRBJ1-3; D not resolved. This CDR3 has 13 residues. The germline gives CDR1 MDHEN, CDR2 SYDVKM. V lost 1 base and J 6 bases, leaving 7 bases between the germline ends. Written as DNA, the CDR3 is TGTGCCAGCAGTTTATCAGGCTTAAACACCATATATTTT. Translation: CASSLSGLNTIYF.

V usage is TRBV29-1 and J usage is TRBJ2-2; D possibly uses TRBD1 or TRBD2 (6 bases each). Germline CDR1 SQVTM, CDR2 ANQGSEA. V gave up 7 bases and J gave up 2 bases, with 14 bases separating them. The CDR3 runs to 14 residues. The CDR3 coding sequence is TGCAGCGCCCTCAAGGGGGGCAACACCGGGGAGCTGTTTTTT. Its protein is CSALKGGNTGELFF.

The chain is built from TRBV15 and TRBJ2-1; 12 bases line up with TRBD2. Unmatched junction bases numbered 7, after V lost 0 bases and J lost 10 bases. CDR3 length equals 16 residues. Per the germline V gene, CDR1 is LNHNV and CDR2 is YYDKDF (reference sequence). The CDR3 DNA reads as TGTGCCACCAGCAGAGATCTGGCTAGCGGGAGGGCCGAGCAGTTCTTC. Its protein product is CATSRDLASGRAEQFF.

This clone turned up a few times. J is TRBJ1-1 and V is TRBV6-4; 8 bases match TRBD1. The CDR3 loop spans 14 amino acids. V gave up 6 bases and J gave up 4 bases; unmatched junction bases: 7. CDR1 and CDR2 from the germline V gene are MRHNA and SNTAGT. The CDR3 coding sequence is TGTGCCAGCAGCTATACAGGGGGGGGCACTGAAGCTTTCTTT. Its protein is CASSYTGGGTEAFF.

A note on this clone: This sample includes further DNA sequences coding for the same CDR3. The chain recombines TRBV29-1 with TRBJ2-3; no reliable D call. V lost 4 bases to trimming and J lost 0 bases, with 5 bases between them. The CDR3 contains 12 residues. Looked up from germline, CDR1 is SQVTM and CDR2 is ANQGSEA. DNA of the CDR3: TGCAGCGTTGTTGCTAGCACAGATACGCAGTATTTT. It specifies CSVVASTDTQYF.

As to this clone: The sample holds other DNA sequences that translate to the same CDR3. The chain uses TRBV9 and TRBJ2-7, with 8 positions matching TRBD2. The CDR3 spans 15 residues. Trimming removed 3 bases from V and 2 bases from J; junction bases left unmatched: 7. Germline V gene data show CDR1 as SGDLS and CDR2 as YYNGEE. The CDR3 sequence: CASSAGLAETYEQYF. The CDR3 DNA reads TGTGCCAGCAGCGCAGGACTAGCAGAAACCTACGAGCAGTACTTC.

The V gene is TRBV5-4, the J gene TRBJ2-6, with D maybe TRBD1 (6 bases). The germline CDR1 and CDR2 sequences are SGHNT and YYREEE (reference sequence). Trimming left V 1 base short and J 0 bases short, with 8 bases between. This CDR3 has 16 amino acids. CDR3 amino acids: CASSLQGSSGANVLTF. The CDR3 nucleotides are TGTGCCAGCAGCTTGCAGGGGAGCTCTGGGGCCAACGTCCTGACTTTC.

The rearrangement joins TRBV27 to TRBJ2-5; 9 nucleotides line up with TRBD2. This CDR3 contains 14 residues. The germline V gene has CDR1 MNHEY and CDR2 SMNVEV (reference sequence). The V segment lost 6 bases and the J segment 5 bases; nucleotides outside the gene matches: 7. The CDR3 nucleotides read TGTGCCAGCAGCCTGGGCGGGGGGGTTGAGACCCAGTACTTC. As protein: CASSLGGGVETQYF.